The sequence of this T cell receptor beta chain was determined in a study of tissue T cells after allogeneic stem cell transplantation. Study summary: Graft-versus-host disease patients received grafts, four unmodified and three CD34-selected to deplete T cells.

Points from the study as a whole: Which tissue TCRs were alloreactive or antigen-specific was not determined. Some clones might be persisting host cells. Motif-based clustering found tissue-specific repertoire signatures shared across patients, though few clones were shared.

Enrolled prospectively were adult allogeneic hematopoietic cell transplant recipients whose graft-versus-host disease was steroid-refractory. This table comes from immunoSEQ multiplex PCR, and its TCRdb copy is limited to in-frame clones, with some not included. The profile shows fewer than 3,000 clones, about 59% of them singletons. This clone has just a few counts. What it binds is not known. The CDR3 consists of 16 residues. V was clipped by 3 bases and J by 3 bases, with 16 bases between them. Germline V gene data show CDR1 as MNHEY and CDR2 as SMNVEV (reference sequence). The origin of this receptor is a male patient aged 60 or over with steroid-refractory graft-versus-host disease after an allogeneic stem cell transplant. Some T cells may be graft donor cells. The starting material was duodenal tissue, obtained at autopsy. J is TRBJ2-3 and V is TRBV27, with D unresolved. Written as DNA, the CDR3 is TGTGCCAGCAGTTTGGAAAGGTTGGGCTTTACAGATACGCAGTATTTT. Protein product: CASSLERLGFTDTQYF.